These 25 T cell receptor beta chains originate from one sample sequenced in a study of blood T cells in healthy people across ages (dated by TCRdb to the mid-2010s). Library generation was performed with 5' RACE. Sequencing used an Illumina HiSeq 2500. A second PCR of about 6 to 12 cycles was performed with a sample-barcoded 5' primer and a J-beta primer mix. TCRdb took the public reads, trimmed them with fastp at Q25, ran MiXCR for clone calling and kept in-frame beta chains. Here each entry gathers all rows of one CDR3 protein and keeps the most common genes and DNA. The sample includes roughly 1.6 million distinct CDR3 sequences, with around 35% observed a single time. The ten top clones hold around 10% of the sample. Sequences were obtained from blood. Every receptor here comes from a woman in her twenties or thirties in good health.

This clonotype has a handful of counts. The chain combines TRBV5-5 with TRBJ2-2, with 7 bases that match TRBD1. CDR1 and CDR2 (germline): SGHKS, YYEKEE (reference sequence). Germline trimming cut 4 bases from V and 1 base from J; bases unmatched to any gene: 4. The CDR3 spans 15 residues. The CDR3 sequence: CASSLDRVNTGELFF. The CDR3 DNA is TGTGCCAGCAGCCTCGACAGGGTGAACACCGGGGAGCTGTTTTTT.

The gene calls are TRBV9 and TRBJ1-1; no reliable D call. The germline gives CDR1 SGDLS, CDR2 YYNGEE. V was shortened by 0 bases and J by 7 bases, with 13 bases between the two germline ends. CDR3 size: 14 residues. In DNA form, the CDR3 reads TGTGCCAGCAGCGTAGGCGCCGGATTTGATGAAGCTTTCTTT. Translation gives CASSVGAGFDEAFF.

The V call is TRBV11-2, the J call TRBJ1-1; no firm D call. Germline V gene lookup returns CDR1 SGHAT and CDR2 FQNNGV. CDR3 size: 12 residues. V gave up 5 bases and J gave up 6 bases, with 10 bases separating them. The CDR3 sequence is CASSLNFAEAFF. DNA of the CDR3: TGTGCCAGCAGCCTTAATTTCGCTGAAGCTTTCTTT.

V gene TRBV7-2 combines with J gene TRBJ2-1; 8 bases agree with TRBD2. There are 16 residues in the CDR3. CDR1 and CDR2 (germline): SGHTA, FQGNSA. The junction had 14 bases not matched to a gene; V was cut back by 5 bases and J by 8 bases. Here the CDR3 DNA reads TGTGCCAGCAGCCCCCCAACCGGCGGGGGGTCGGATGAGCAGTTCTTC. It encodes CASSPPTGGGSDEQFF. The full variable domain, its missing parts supplied by reference TRBV7-2 and TRBJ2-1, is GAGVSQSPSNKVTEKGKDVELRCDPISGHTALYWYRQSLGQGLEFLIYFQGNSAPDKSGLPSDRFSAERTGGSVSTLTIQRTQQEDSAVYLCASSPPTGGGSDEQFFGPGTRLTVL.

The chain has TRBV4-1 and TRBJ2-2; TRBD1 aligns across 8 bases. Unmatched junction bases numbered 9, after V lost 2 bases and J lost 7 bases. The CDR3 totals 16 residues. Germline V gives CDR1 MGHRA, CDR2 YSYEKL. CDR3 sequence (DNA): TGCGCCAGCAGCCAATCCACGGCAGGGGGCTTCGGGGAGCTGTTTTTT. This sequence encodes CASSQSTAGGFGELFF.

The J gene is TRBJ1-1, the V gene TRBV2; possibly TRBD1 for D (6 bases). This CDR3 spans 15 amino acids. The V and J ends lost 7 bases and 4 bases respectively, with 19 bases between them. The V gene's germline CDR1 is SNHLY and CDR2 FYNNEI. CDR3 nucleotides: TGTGCCAGCATGACCCAGGGCAGGGGTGGCACTGAAGCTTTCTTT. It encodes CASMTQGRGGTEAFF.

The V and J genes are TRBV20-1 and TRBJ2-3; tentative D call: TRBD2 (6 bases). The length of the CDR3 is 14 residues. The ends were cut back, 3 bases at V and 0 bases at J, with 10 bases in the middle. Germline lookup yields CDR1 DFQATT and CDR2 SNEGSKA (reference sequence). The CDR3 DNA follows: TGCAGTGCTAGGAAGGCGGGAAGCACAGATACGCAGTATTTT. Its translation is CSARKAGSTDTQYF.

J is TRBJ2-3 and V is TRBV11-2; 11 bases match TRBD1. This CDR3 has 20 residues. V trimming: 1 base; J trimming: 4 bases; junction bases outside the gene matches: 16. CDR1 is SGHAT, CDR2 FQNNGV, per germline. The CDR3 bases are TGTGCCAGCAGCTTAGGACGGGGGTCCGGGACAGGGGGTAGAGCAGATACGCAGTATTTT. It codes for CASSLGRGSGTGGRADTQYF. Filled out from reference TRBV11-2 and TRBJ2-3, the complete variable domain reads EAGVAQSPRYKIIEKRQSVAFWCNPISGHATLYWYQQILGQGPKLLIQFQNNGVVDDSQLPKDRFSAERLKGVDSTLKIQPAKLEDSAVYLCASSLGRGSGTGGRADTQYFGPGTRLTVL.

The V gene is TRBV5-1, the J gene TRBJ1-2; TRBD1 agrees at 9 bases. Germline loops: CDR1 SGHRS, CDR2 YFSETQ. V shed 0 bases, J shed 7 bases, and the junction held 13 bases outside the gene matches. This CDR3 has 17 residues. The CDR3 nucleotides read TGCGCCAGCAGCTTGGACGAACAGGGGGCCCACTATCGTGGCTACACCTTC. Its protein is CASSLDEQGAHYRGYTF.

The chain combines TRBV7-8 with TRBJ2-5; no clear D. Germline V CDR1 and CDR2: SGHVS, FQNEAQ. This CDR3 is 11 amino acids long. Trimming removed 3 bases at V and 11 bases at J, with 10 bases between. CDR3 DNA: TGTGCCAGCAGCTTTCACGACGGGCAGTACTTC. It is translated as CASSFHDGQYF. The variable domain in full, completed from reference TRBV7-8 and TRBJ2-5, reads GAGVSQSPRYKVAKRGQDVALRCDPISGHVSLFWYQQALGQGPEFLTYFQNEAQLDKSGLPSDRFFAERPEGSVSTLKIQRTQQEDSAVYLCASSFHDGQYFGPGTRLLVL.

A few counts support this clonotype. This chain links TRBV4-1 with TRBJ2-7; D not resolved. CDR1 MGHRA and CDR2 YSYEKL come from the germline V gene. Trimming removed 1 base from V and 0 bases from J, with 7 bases in between. The CDR3 length is 14 residues. CDR3 sequence: CASSQVTYSYEQYF. The CDR3 DNA follows: TGCGCCAGCAGCCAAGTGACATACTCCTACGAGCAGTACTTC.

The rearrangement joins TRBV3-1 to TRBJ2-7; D ambiguous. The germline CDR1 and CDR2 sequences are LGHDT and YNNKEL (reference sequence). V lost 0 bases and J 2 bases, leaving 11 bases between the germline ends. The CDR3 consists of 15 residues. The CDR3 coding sequence is TGTGCCAGCAGCCAAGACGCCTTCCACACCTACGAGCAGTACTTC. Its protein product is CASSQDAFHTYEQYF.

The chain carries TRBV13 and TRBJ2-3; 8 bases fit TRBD2. CDR3 size: 15 residues. Germline V gene lookup returns CDR1 PRHDT and CDR2 FYEKMQ (reference sequence). V lost 6 bases to trimming and J lost 6 bases; unmatched junction nucleotides: 11. Written as DNA, the CDR3 is TGTGCCAGCAGGCCCCCAGCGGGAGAGGACGATACGCAGTATTTT. Translating it yields CASRPPAGEDDTQYF. Combining the CDR3 with reference TRBV13 and TRBJ2-3 gives the whole variable domain AAGVIQSPRHLIKEKRETATLKCYPIPRHDTVYWYQQGPGQDPQFLISFYEKMQSDKGSIPDRFSAQQFSDYHSELNMSSLELGDSALYFCASRPPAGEDDTQYFGPGTRLTVL.

This clonotype was counted between two and nine times. This chain links TRBV6-5 with TRBJ2-7; D is perhaps TRBD2 (6 bases). The germline CDR1 and CDR2 sequences are MNHEY and SVGAGI. V was shortened by 7 bases and J by 0 bases, with 19 bases between the two germline ends. The CDR3 runs to 16 residues. The CDR3 region is CASKASAGTGSYEQYF. The DNA for the CDR3 is TGTGCCAGCAAAGCTAGCGCGGGCACAGGCTCCTACGAGCAGTACTTC.

This clonotype was seen ten or more times. This chain links TRBV12-3 or TRBV12-4 with TRBJ2-7; 10 bases are shared with TRBD2. J lost 7 bases, V lost 3 bases, and 9 bases had no gene match. The CDR3 consists of 15 residues. CDR3 in amino acids: CASSFSAGGPGEQYF. CDR3 bases: TGTGCCAGCAGTTTTTCAGCGGGAGGGCCTGGGGAGCAGTACTTC.

The rearrangement joins TRBV5-6 to TRBJ2-4, with D maybe TRBD1 (6 bases). This CDR3 has 16 residues. Germline values: CDR1 SGHDT, CDR2 YYEEEE. Trimming removed 4 bases at V and 1 base at J, with 15 bases between. In nucleotides, the CDR3 is TGTGCCAGCAGCGAACAAGGACAGCCTGCCAAAAACATTCAGTACTTC. Amino acids: CASSEQGQPAKNIQYF.

The V call is TRBV28, the J call TRBJ2-7, with 12 bases that match TRBD2. The ends lost 4 bases at V and 3 bases at J; junction bases unmatched: 4. Germline CDR1 reads MDHEN; CDR2 reads SYDVKM. CDR3 length equals 15 residues. The DNA for the CDR3 is TGTGCCAGCAGTTCAGAGACTAGCGGGAGCTACGAGCAGTACTTC. Its translation is CASSSETSGSYEQYF.

Many counts were recorded for this clonotype. The chain links TRBV6-6 to TRBJ2-1; D perhaps matches TRBD2 (5 bases). V gave up 7 bases and J gave up 4 bases, with 11 bases separating them. This CDR3 spans 13 amino acids. Germline V gene data show CDR1 as MNHNY and CDR2 as SVGAGI (reference sequence). For the CDR3, the DNA is TGTGCCAGCAAAAAATCGGGGTACAATGAGCAGTTCTTC. This encodes CASKKSGYNEQFF.

This clonotype was seen a few times. A much larger clone lies one base from this, so it may be a read error. This chain links TRBV24-1 with TRBJ2-2, with D possibly TRBD1 on 6 matching bases. The germline V gene has CDR1 KGHDR and CDR2 SFDVKD. This CDR3 is built from 15 residues. CDR3 region: CATSKPGQNTGERFF. In DNA form, the CDR3 reads TGTGCCACCAGTAAACCGGGACAAAACACCGGGGAGCGGTTTTTT.

This clonotype came up once. The rearrangement joins TRBV27 to TRBJ2-5; D tentatively fits TRBD1 or TRBD2 (6 bases each). Looked up from germline, CDR1 is MNHEY and CDR2 is SMNVEV (reference sequence). Trimming pared 6 bases from V and 5 bases from J, leaving 13 bases between. The CDR3 has 13 amino acids. The CDR3 DNA reads TGTGCCAGCAGGTCCGGGGGCCCCGAGACCCAGTACTTC. This encodes CASRSGGPETQYF.

The chain employs TRBV12-3 or TRBV12-4 and TRBJ2-7; D is perhaps TRBD1 (6 bases). Trimming removed 4 bases at V and 4 bases at J, with 20 bases between. The CDR3 runs to 16 residues. The CDR3 spells CASSSEIQGRRYEQYF. CDR3 nucleotides: TGTGCCAGCAGTTCCGAAATCCAGGGGCGTAGGTACGAGCAGTACTTC.

The V call is TRBV20-1, the J call TRBJ2-1; TRBD2 aligns across 8 bases. The length of the CDR3 is 15 residues. Germline CDR1 is DFQATT and CDR2 is SNEGSKA (reference sequence). J lost 7 bases, V lost 1 base, and 9 bases had no gene match. CDR3 in amino acids: CSARGGVSSGNEQFF. As DNA, the CDR3 is TGCAGTGCTAGAGGCGGGGTGTCTAGCGGGAATGAGCAGTTCTTC.

The genes are TRBV2 and TRBJ2-1; a weak D match, TRBD2 (5 bases). Germline CDR1 and CDR2: SNHLY and FYNNEI. This CDR3 region has 15 residues. V was trimmed by 1 base and J by 0 bases, leaving 7 bases between them. The CDR3 loop reads CASSEVAYSYNEQFF. For the CDR3, the DNA is TGTGCCAGCAGTGAAGTAGCGTACTCCTACAATGAGCAGTTCTTC. Full variable domain (remainder filled in from reference TRBV2 and TRBJ2-1): EPEVTQTPSHQVTQMGQEVILRCVPISNHLYFYWYRQILGQKVEFLVSFYNNEISEKSEIFDDQFSVERPDGSNFTLKIRSTKLEDSAMYFCASSEVAYSYNEQFFGPGTRLTVL.

CDR3 protein: CASIPTESVGYTF. The CDR3 coding sequence is TGTGCCAGCATCCCGACAGAGAGTGTTGGCTACACCTTC. The chain has TRBV6-1 and TRBJ1-2; TRBD1 might be the D (5 bases). Trimming shortened V by 7 bases and J by 7 bases, and 16 bases separated the two germline ends. The CDR3 length is 13 residues. The germline V gene has CDR1 MNHNS and CDR2 SASEGT.

The chain joins TRBV20-1 to TRBJ2-7; possible D gene TRBD2, 7 bases. Per the germline V gene, CDR1 is DFQATT and CDR2 is SNEGSKA (reference sequence). This CDR3 is 15 amino acids long. Trimming pared 5 bases from V and 2 bases from J, leaving 19 bases between. The CDR3: CSAGTQGGGTYEQYF. The CDR3 nucleotides are TGCAGTGCTGGTACTCAGGGAGGGGGAACCTACGAGCAGTACTTC.